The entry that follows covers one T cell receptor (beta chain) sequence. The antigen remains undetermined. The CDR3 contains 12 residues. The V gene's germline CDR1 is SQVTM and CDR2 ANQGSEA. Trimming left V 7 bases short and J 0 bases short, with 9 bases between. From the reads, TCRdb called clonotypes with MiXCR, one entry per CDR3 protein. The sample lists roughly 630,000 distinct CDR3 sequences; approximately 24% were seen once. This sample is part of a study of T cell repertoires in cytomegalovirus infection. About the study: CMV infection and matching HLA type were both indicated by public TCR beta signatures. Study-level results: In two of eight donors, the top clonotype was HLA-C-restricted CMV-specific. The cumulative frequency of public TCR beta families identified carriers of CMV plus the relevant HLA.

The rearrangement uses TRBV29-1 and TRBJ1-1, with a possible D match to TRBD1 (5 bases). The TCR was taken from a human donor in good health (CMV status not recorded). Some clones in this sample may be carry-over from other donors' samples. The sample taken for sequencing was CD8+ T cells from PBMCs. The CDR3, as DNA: TGCAGCGCCACAGGTCTGAACACTGAAGCTTTCTTT. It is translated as CSATGLNTEAFF. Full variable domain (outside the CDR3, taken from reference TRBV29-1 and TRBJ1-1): SAVISQKPSRDICQRGTSLTIQCQVDSQVTMMFWYRQQPGQSLTLIATANQGSEATYESGFVIDKFPISRPNLTFSTLTVSNMSPEDSSIYLCSATGLNTEAFFGQGTRLTVV.